The 30 T cell receptor beta chains below were found in one sample sequenced in a study of blood T cell repertoires in COVID-19. Sequencing was performed with immunoSEQ multiplex PCR; in TCRdb, only in-frame clones are kept and a portion is missing. The table has under 150,000 clones, over 75% seen once. Sequences were obtained from peripheral blood. Receptors were obtained from an elderly man with acute or convalescent COVID-19.

This clone was observed a handful of times. The V and J genes are TRBV19 and TRBJ1-1; TRBD1 agrees at 7 bases. The length of the CDR3 is 14 residues. Germline values: CDR1 LNHDA, CDR2 SQIVND (reference sequence). The junction had 7 bases not matched to a gene; V was cut back by 5 bases and J by 4 bases. CDR3 region: CASSFQGQTTEAFF. The CDR3 nucleotides are TGTGCCAGTAGTTTCCAGGGACAGACCACTGAAGCTTTCTTT.

CDR3 amino acids: CASSSATYLADTQYF. In DNA form, the CDR3 reads TGCGCCAGCAGCTCCGCGACATACTTAGCGGATACGCAGTATTTT. The chain carries TRBV5-1 and TRBJ2-3; TRBD2 is a possible D gene (5 bases). The germline CDR1 and CDR2 sequences are SGHRS and YFSETQ. The CDR3 spans 15 residues. Trimming removed 3 bases at V and 6 bases at J, with 17 bases between.

The rearrangement uses TRBV6-5 and TRBJ2-1, with a weak D call TRBD2 (6 bases). The CDR3 spans 15 residues. Between the trimmed V and J ends, which lost 1 base and 2 bases, there was a span of 9 bases. Looked up from germline, CDR1 is MNHEY and CDR2 is SVGAGI. Written as DNA, the CDR3 is TGTGCCAGCAGTTACTTGGAGGGGACCTACAATGAGCAGTTCTTC. Its translation is CASSYLEGTYNEQFF.

Notes on this clone: In the same sample, other DNA sequences code for this CDR3. This chain connects TRBV6-6 to TRBJ1-5; D is undetermined. Germline V gene data show CDR1 as MNHNY and CDR2 as SVGAGI (reference sequence). The V end lost 2 bases, the J end lost 3 bases, and 8 bases lay between the germline ends. The CDR3 loop spans 14 amino acids. The chain's CDR3 is CASSYPEDNQPQHF. The CDR3 DNA reads TGTGCCAGCAGTTACCCTGAGGACAATCAGCCCCAGCATTTT.

J is TRBJ2-7 and V is TRBV29-1, with D hard to call. Between the trimmed V and J ends, which lost 5 bases and 4 bases, there was a span of 18 bases. The germline CDR1 and CDR2 sequences are SQVTM and ANQGSEA. The CDR3 covers 14 residues. This CDR3 reads CSVLRLSPPYEQYF. In nucleotides, the CDR3 is TGCAGCGTTCTTAGACTTAGTCCGCCTTACGAGCAGTACTTC.

This rearrangement joins TRBV3-1 (or the pseudogene TRBV3-2) to TRBJ1-1; D is undetermined. With 2 bases removed from V and 6 bases from J, the gap between germline ends came to 7 bases. CDR1 is LGHDT, CDR2 YNNKEL, per germline (reference sequence). The length of the CDR3 is 12 residues. CDR3 region: CASSQSQAEAFF. CDR3 DNA: TGTGCCAGCAGCCAATCGCAGGCTGAAGCTTTCTTT.

This rearrangement joins TRBV2 to TRBJ2-3, with D possibly TRBD2 on 5 matching bases. This CDR3 has 15 amino acids. Germline V gene data show CDR1 as SNHLY and CDR2 as FYNNEI. Trimming shortened V by 3 bases and J by 8 bases, and 18 bases separated the two germline ends. The DNA for the CDR3 is TGTGCCAGCAGTGATCAGATTAGCGTAACGCTTACGCAGTATTTT. Amino acids: CASSDQISVTLTQYF. Full variable domain (rest looked up from reference TRBV2 and TRBJ2-3): EPEVTQTPSHQVTQMGQEVILRCVPISNHLYFYWYRQILGQKVEFLVSFYNNEISEKSEIFDDQFSVERPDGSNFTLKIRSTKLEDSAMYFCASSDQISVTLTQYFGPGTRLTVL.

The chain joins TRBV11-3 to TRBJ1-1; the D is unclear. CDR1 SGHNT and CDR2 YENEEA come from the germline V gene. Between the trimmed V and J ends, which lost 1 base and 2 bases, there was a span of 8 bases. The CDR3 loop spans 14 amino acids. The DNA of the CDR3 is TGTGCCAGCAGCTTAGGACACCTCAACACTGAAGCTTTCTTT. It codes for CASSLGHLNTEAFF. Using reference TRBV11-3 and TRBJ1-1 for the parts outside the CDR3, the full variable domain is EAGVVQSPRYKIIEKKQPVAFWCNPISGHNTLYWYLQNLGQGPELLIRYENEEAVDDSQLPKDRFSAERLKGVDSTLKIQPAELGDSAVYLCASSLGHLNTEAFFGQGTRLTVV.

The V and J genes are TRBV11-3 and TRBJ2-1; the match to TRBD2 covers 9 bases. The germline V gene has CDR1 SGHNT and CDR2 YENEEA. Unmatched junction bases numbered 18, after V lost 5 bases and J lost 4 bases. The CDR3 consists of 19 residues. Here the CDR3 reads CASSLGREDGGGDYNEQFF. CDR3 nucleotide sequence: TGTGCCAGCAGCCTAGGACGCGAGGATGGCGGGGGGGATTACAATGAGCAGTTCTTC.

CDR3 residues: CAISESGLAGGNEQFF. As DNA, the CDR3 is TGTGCCATCAGTGAGTCTGGACTAGCGGGGGGTAATGAGCAGTTCTTC. This chain uses TRBV10-3 with TRBJ2-1, with 14 bases lining up with TRBD2. In germline, CDR1 is ENHRY, CDR2 SYGVKD. The CDR3 is 16 amino acids. With 0 bases clipped from V and 7 bases from J, the junction kept 2 bases outside the gene matches.

The chain employs TRBV20-1 and TRBJ1-2; TRBD1 is a possible D gene (6 bases). The germline V and J ends were trimmed by 2 bases and 13 bases, with 14 bases remaining between them. Per germline, CDR1 DFQATT and CDR2 SNEGSKA (reference sequence). The CDR3 is 11 amino acids. Written as DNA, the CDR3 is TGCAGTGCTAGACCAGGGGTGGGATTCACCTTC. Residues: CSARPGVGFTF.

For this clone: Distinct nucleotide sequences in the sample also encode this CDR3. J is TRBJ1-6 and V is TRBV5-1; D remains ambiguous. Germline V gene sequence: CDR1 SGHRS, CDR2 YFSETQ. The CDR3 extends over 14 amino acids. Trimming took 3 bases from V and 7 from J, leaving 11 bases between them. CDR3 sequence reads: CASSSEGGNSPLHF. In nucleotides, the CDR3 is TGCGCCAGCAGCTCGGAGGGCGGGAATTCACCCCTCCACTTT.

This clone was counted a few times. The gene calls are TRBV6-6 and TRBJ2-3, with a tentative D call TRBD2 (6 bases). Trimming shortened V by 4 bases and J by 2 bases, and 13 bases separated the two germline ends. The CDR3 contains 15 residues. Germline V gene sequence: CDR1 MNHNY, CDR2 SVGAGI (reference sequence). CDR3 DNA sequence: TGTGCCAGCAGTTTCATAGCGGTACTCACAGATACGCAGTATTTT. Translation: CASSFIAVLTDTQYF.

V is TRBV6-5 and J is TRBJ1-2, with D perhaps TRBD1 (6 bases). The V end lost 11 bases, the J end lost 4 bases, and 14 bases lay between the germline ends. The germline V gene has CDR1 MNHEY and CDR2 SVGAGI. The CDR3 is 12 residues long. This CDR3 reads CACFRGLYGYTF. The CDR3 DNA reads TGTGCCTGCTTCAGGGGTCTCTATGGCTACACCTTC.

The V call is TRBV2, the J call TRBJ1-6; no clear D gene. V lost 6 bases and J 7 bases, leaving 13 bases between the germline ends. The CDR3 is 14 amino acids. CDR1 and CDR2 from the germline V gene are SNHLY and FYNNEI. CDR3 sequence reads: CASREGSLNSPLHF. CDR3 sequence (DNA): TGTGCCAGCAGGGAGGGCAGCCTGAATTCACCCCTCCACTTT.

The J gene is TRBJ1-5, the V gene TRBV12-5, with 7 bases lining up with TRBD1. Germline CDR1 is LGHNT and CDR2 is FRNRAP. V shed 6 bases, J shed 7 bases, and the junction held 9 bases outside the gene matches. This CDR3 is built from 14 residues. CDR3 sequence: CASGSRQGRQPQHF. CDR3 DNA: TGTGCTAGTGGCTCTAGACAGGGCCGACAGCCCCAGCATTTT.

The V call is TRBV25-1, the J call TRBJ2-7; D possibly corresponds to TRBD1 (5 bases). The V end was cut by 7 bases, the J end by 3 bases, with 16 bases between. Germline V gene data show CDR1 as MGHDK and CDR2 as SYGVNS. The CDR3 spans 14 residues. The CDR3 DNA reads as TGTGCCAGCACCTCAGGGTACCGAGACTACGAGCAGTACTTC. Amino acid sequence: CASTSGYRDYEQYF.

Comments on this clone: At one boundary the junction diverges from the germline segment, which might be a read error. The rearrangement links TRBV20-1 to TRBJ1-2, with D maybe TRBD1 (6 bases). Per germline, CDR1 DFQATT and CDR2 SNEGSKA (reference sequence). This CDR3 has 11 residues. The CDR3 region has the DNA TGCAGTGCCGTCGACAGGTATTCCGGGGCCTTC. It yields the protein CSAVDRYSGAF.

This clone was observed a few times. V usage is TRBV5-1 and J usage is TRBJ1-2, with D tentatively TRBD1 (5 bases). Germline CDR1 reads SGHRS; CDR2 reads YFSETQ. Deletions cut 1 base from V and 0 bases from J, with 7 bases between. The CDR3 covers 14 residues. The CDR3 here is CASSLRGTNYGYTF. The CDR3 DNA reads TGCGCCAGCAGCTTGAGGGGAACTAACTATGGCTACACCTTC.

The chain combines TRBV3-1 (or the pseudogene TRBV3-2) with TRBJ2-5; the D is unclear. Trimming removed 5 bases at V and 2 bases at J, with 6 bases between. Germline values: CDR1 LGHDT, CDR2 YNNKEL (reference sequence). This CDR3 has 12 amino acids. In DNA, the CDR3 is TGTGCCAGCAGCAGAGTTCAAGAGACCCAGTACTTC. Translating gives CASSRVQETQYF.

This clone was detected only a few times. The chain carries TRBV6-1 and TRBJ1-1; no definite D call. This CDR3 spans 14 amino acids. The germline V gene has CDR1 MNHNS and CDR2 SASEGT. Trimming took 3 bases from V and 1 from J, leaving 9 bases between them. The CDR3 DNA is TGTGCCAGCAGTGACAGAGGTAAGAACACTGAAGCTTTCTTT. This translates into CASSDRGKNTEAFF.

This clone was counted once. The chain is built from TRBV14 and TRBJ2-7; 8 nucleotides match TRBD1. The germline V gene encodes CDR1 SGHDN and CDR2 FVKESK. The CDR3 spans 15 residues. Unmatched junction bases numbered 12, after V lost 4 bases and J lost 7 bases. The CDR3 sequence: CASSPRQGPGGEQYF. The CDR3 region has the DNA TGTGCCAGCAGCCCCCGACAGGGGCCGGGCGGGGAGCAGTACTTC.

The chain carries TRBV6-5 and TRBJ1-4, with no clear D. Germline CDR1 reads MNHEY; CDR2 reads SVGAGI. The CDR3 sequence is 15 residues long. V shed 4 bases and J shed 0 bases, with 9 bases lying between them. CDR3 region: CASSSPSTTNEKLFF. The CDR3 nucleotides are TGTGCCAGCAGTTCCCCATCTACAACTAATGAAAAACTGTTTTTT.

This clone occurred once. V gene TRBV7-3 combines with J gene TRBJ2-2; 12 bases are a match to TRBD2. This CDR3 is built from 16 residues. J gave up 2 bases and V 4 bases, and 2 bases lay outside the gene matches. Germline V gene lookup returns CDR1 SGHTA and CDR2 FQGTGA. The CDR3 sequence is CASSSTSGGNTGELFF. The CDR3 DNA reads TGTGCCAGCAGCTCGACTAGCGGGGGAAACACCGGGGAGCTGTTTTTT.

CDR3: CAISGSFQGTTNEKLFF. In DNA, the CDR3 is TGTGCCATCAGTGGCTCATTCCAGGGGACAACTAATGAAAAACTGTTTTTT. The chain links TRBV10-3 to TRBJ1-4, with TRBD1 as a possible D gene (6 bases). Per the germline V gene, CDR1 is ENHRY and CDR2 is SYGVKD. Trimming removed 4 bases from V and 0 bases from J, with 15 bases in between. CDR3 size: 17 residues.

This chain uses TRBV7-3 with TRBJ2-2, with 10 bases aligning to TRBD1. Germline V lookup: CDR1 SGHTA, CDR2 FQGTGA. This CDR3 is built from 20 residues. V lost 0 bases and J lost 5; bases outside the gene matches: 15. CDR3 nucleotide sequence: TGTGCCAGCAGCTTAACTGAGGGCCTGGGGACAGGGGTCGGGACCGGGGAGCTGTTTTTT. Protein: CASSLTEGLGTGVGTGELFF.

This clone turned up a few times. This chain uses TRBV4-1 with TRBJ1-2, with D possibly being TRBD1 (5 bases). V lost 4 bases to trimming and J lost 0 bases, with 18 bases between them. There are 17 residues in the CDR3. CDR1 is MGHRA and CDR2 is YSYEKL in the germline V gene. The DNA for the CDR3 is TGCGCCAGCAGCCGAGACGGGCAGGGCCCTGCTAACTATGGCTACACCTTC. Translation gives CASSRDGQGPANYGYTF.

The chain carries TRBV6-1 and TRBJ1-2, with 8 bases lining up with TRBD1. Germline assignment: CDR1 MNHNS and CDR2 SASEGT. This CDR3 has 15 residues. With 3 bases clipped from V and 3 bases from J, the junction kept 6 bases outside the gene matches. The CDR3 reads CASSEPGGAYYGYTF. The CDR3 DNA reads as TGTGCCAGCAGTGAGCCAGGGGGCGCGTACTATGGCTACACCTTC.

This clone has a handful of counts. This chain joins TRBV7-2 and TRBJ2-5; 10 positions agree with TRBD2. V lost 2 bases, J lost 7 bases, and 4 bases stayed unmatched. The germline V gene has CDR1 SGHTA and CDR2 FQGNSA. CDR3 size: 14 residues. The CDR3 DNA is TGTGCCAGCAGCTTACCTAGCGGGGGCGGGACCCAGTACTTC. Its protein product is CASSLPSGGGTQYF.

V is TRBV5-6 and J is TRBJ2-7; D perhaps matches TRBD1 (5 bases). V was pared by 1 base and J by 3 bases, with 8 bases between. Germline V CDR1 and CDR2: SGHDT, YYEEEE. The CDR3 loop spans 13 amino acids. CDR3 protein: CASSLWGSYEQYF. CDR3 bases: TGTGCCAGCAGCTTGTGGGGCAGCTACGAGCAGTACTTC.